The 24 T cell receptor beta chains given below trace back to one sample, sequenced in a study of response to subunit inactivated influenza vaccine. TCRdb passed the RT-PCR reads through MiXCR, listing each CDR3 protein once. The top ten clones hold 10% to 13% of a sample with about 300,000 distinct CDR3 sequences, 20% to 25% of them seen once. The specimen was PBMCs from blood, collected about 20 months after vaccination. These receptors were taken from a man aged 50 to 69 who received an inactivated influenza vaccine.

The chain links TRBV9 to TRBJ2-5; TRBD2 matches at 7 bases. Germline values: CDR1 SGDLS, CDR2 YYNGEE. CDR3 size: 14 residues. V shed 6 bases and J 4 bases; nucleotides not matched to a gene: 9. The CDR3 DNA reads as TGTGCCAGCAACCAAGGGGAGGGTCGAGAGACCCAGTACTTC. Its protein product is CASNQGEGRETQYF.

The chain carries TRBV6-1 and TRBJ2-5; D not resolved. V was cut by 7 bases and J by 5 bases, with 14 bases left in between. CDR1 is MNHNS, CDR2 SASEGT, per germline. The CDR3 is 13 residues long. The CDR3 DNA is TGTGCCAGCACCGAAAAGGGTTATGAGACCCAGTACTTC. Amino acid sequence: CASTEKGYETQYF.

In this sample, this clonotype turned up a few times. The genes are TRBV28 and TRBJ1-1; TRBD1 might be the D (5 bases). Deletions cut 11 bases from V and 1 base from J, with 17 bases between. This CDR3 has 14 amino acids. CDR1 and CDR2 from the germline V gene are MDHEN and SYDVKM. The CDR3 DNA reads TGTGCCTCACGGGGGGAAGACAAGAACACTGAAGCTTTCTTT. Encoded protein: CASRGEDKNTEAFF. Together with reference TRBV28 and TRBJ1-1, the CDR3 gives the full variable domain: DVKVTQSSRYLVKRTGEKVFLECVQDMDHENMFWYRQDPGLGLRLIYFSYDVKMKEKGDIPEGYSVSREKKERFSLILESASTNQTSMYLCASRGEDKNTEAFFGQGTRLTVV.

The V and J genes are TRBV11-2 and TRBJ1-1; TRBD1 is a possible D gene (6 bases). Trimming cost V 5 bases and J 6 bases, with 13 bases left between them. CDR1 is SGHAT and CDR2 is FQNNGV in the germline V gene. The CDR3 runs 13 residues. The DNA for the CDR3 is TGTGCCAGCAGCGAACAGGGCTACTCTGAAGCTTTCTTT. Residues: CASSEQGYSEAFF.

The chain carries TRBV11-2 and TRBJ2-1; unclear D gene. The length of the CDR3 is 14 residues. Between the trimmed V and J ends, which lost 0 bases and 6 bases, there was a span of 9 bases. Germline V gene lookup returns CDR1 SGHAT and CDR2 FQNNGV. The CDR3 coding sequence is TGTGCCAGCAGCTTAGATGGGCGCTCCAATGAGCAGTTCTTC. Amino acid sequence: CASSLDGRSNEQFF.

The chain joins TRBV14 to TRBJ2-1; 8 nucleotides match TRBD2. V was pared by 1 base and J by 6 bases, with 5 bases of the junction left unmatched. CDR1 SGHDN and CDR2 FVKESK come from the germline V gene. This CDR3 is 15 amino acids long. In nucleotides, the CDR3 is TGTGCCAGCAGCCAAGTGGGCGGGAGGCCCAATGAGCAGTTCTTC. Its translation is CASSQVGGRPNEQFF.

CDR3 DNA: TGTGCCAGCAGCCCCATGGGGGTCTTGAACACTGAAGCTTTCTTT. It yields the protein CASSPMGVLNTEAFF. The rearrangement uses TRBV7-2 and TRBJ1-1; possibly TRBD1 for D (5 bases). The length of the CDR3 is 15 residues. Germline V gives CDR1 SGHTA, CDR2 FQGNSA. Deletions cut 5 bases from V and 0 bases from J, with 13 bases between.

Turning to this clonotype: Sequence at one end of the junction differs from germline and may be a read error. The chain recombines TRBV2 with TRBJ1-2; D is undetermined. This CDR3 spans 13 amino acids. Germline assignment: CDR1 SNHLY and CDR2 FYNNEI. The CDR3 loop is CASSELQTYGCTF. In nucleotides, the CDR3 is TGTGCCAGCAGTGAATTACAGACCTATGGCTGCACCTTC. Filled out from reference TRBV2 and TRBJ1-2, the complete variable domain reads EPEVTQTPSHQVTQMGQEVILRCVPISNHLYFYWYRQILGQKVEFLVSFYNNEISEKSEIFDDQFSVERPDGSNFTLKIRSTKLEDSAMYFCASSELQTYGCTFGSGTRLTVV.

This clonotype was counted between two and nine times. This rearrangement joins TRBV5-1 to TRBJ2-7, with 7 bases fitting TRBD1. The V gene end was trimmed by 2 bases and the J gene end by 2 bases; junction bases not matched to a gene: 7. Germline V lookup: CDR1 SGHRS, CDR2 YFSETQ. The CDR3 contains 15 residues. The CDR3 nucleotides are TGCGCCAGCAGCTTTCTCGAACAGGGGCCCTACGAGCAGTACTTC. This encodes CASSFLEQGPYEQYF. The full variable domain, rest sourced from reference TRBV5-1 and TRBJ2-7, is KAGVTQTPRYLIKTRGQQVTLSCSPISGHRSVSWYQQTPGQGLQFLFEYFSETQRNKGNFPGRFSGRQFSNSRSEMNVSTLELGDSALYLCASSFLEQGPYEQYFGPGTRLTVT.

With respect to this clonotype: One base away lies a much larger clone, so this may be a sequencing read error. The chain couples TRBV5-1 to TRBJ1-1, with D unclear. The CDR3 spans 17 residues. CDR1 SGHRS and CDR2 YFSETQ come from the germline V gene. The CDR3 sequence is CAGSLAGGFGVNTEAFF. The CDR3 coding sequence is TGCGCCGGCAGCTTGGCCGGTGGATTTGGTGTGAACACTGAAGCTTTCTTT.

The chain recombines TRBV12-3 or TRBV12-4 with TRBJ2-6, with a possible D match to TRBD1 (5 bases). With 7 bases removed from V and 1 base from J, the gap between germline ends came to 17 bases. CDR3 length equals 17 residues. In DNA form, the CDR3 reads TGTGCCAGCACACCCACCTTAGGGGTGTCTGGGGCCAACGTCCTGACTTTC. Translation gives CASTPTLGVSGANVLTF.

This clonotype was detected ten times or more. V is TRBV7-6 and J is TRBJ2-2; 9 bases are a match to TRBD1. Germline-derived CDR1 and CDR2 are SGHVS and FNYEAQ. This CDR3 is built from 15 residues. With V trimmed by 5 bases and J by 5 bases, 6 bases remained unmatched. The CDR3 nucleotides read TGTGCCAGCAGCCGGACAGGGGCAAATACCGGGGAGCTGTTTTTT. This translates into CASSRTGANTGELFF.

The chain's CDR3 is CASSPRQGLGGNQPQHF. The CDR3 nucleotides read TGTGCCAGCAGTCCCCGACAGGGGTTGGGCGGCAATCAGCCCCAGCATTTT. The chain has TRBV28 and TRBJ1-5, with 8 bases matching TRBD1. The CDR3 length is 17 residues. Germline lookup yields CDR1 MDHEN and CDR2 SYDVKM. The J segment lost 2 bases and the V segment lost 5 bases, leaving 11 bases of the junction unmatched.

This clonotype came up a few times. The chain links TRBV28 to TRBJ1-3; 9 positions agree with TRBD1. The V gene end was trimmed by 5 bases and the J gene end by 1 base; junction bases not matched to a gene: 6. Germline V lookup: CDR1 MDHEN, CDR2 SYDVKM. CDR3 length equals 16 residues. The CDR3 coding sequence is TGTGCCAGCAGTCCACCCGGGACAGGGTCTGGAAACACCATATATTTT. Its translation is CASSPPGTGSGNTIYF.

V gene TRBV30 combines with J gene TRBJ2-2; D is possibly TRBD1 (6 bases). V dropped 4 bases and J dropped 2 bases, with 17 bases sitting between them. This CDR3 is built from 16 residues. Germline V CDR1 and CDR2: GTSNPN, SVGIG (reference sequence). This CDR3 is CAWNSQGHLNTGELFF. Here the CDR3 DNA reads TGTGCCTGGAATTCGCAGGGACACCTTAACACCGGGGAGCTGTTTTTT.

The DNA of the CDR3 is TGTGCCAGCAGCCAAGTAAGGAGCAGAGAGACCCAGTACTTC. Translating gives CASSQVRSRETQYF. This sequence joins TRBV14 and TRBJ2-5; D is ambiguous. This CDR3 is built from 14 residues. Germline V gives CDR1 SGHDN, CDR2 FVKESK. V was trimmed by 1 base and J by 4 bases, leaving 10 bases between them.

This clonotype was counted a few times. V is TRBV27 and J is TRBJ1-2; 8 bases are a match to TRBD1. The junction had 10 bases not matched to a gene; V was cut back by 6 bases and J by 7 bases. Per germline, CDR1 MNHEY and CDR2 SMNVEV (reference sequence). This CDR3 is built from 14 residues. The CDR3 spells CASSSTGGWGGYTF. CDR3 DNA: TGTGCCAGCAGCTCCACAGGGGGGTGGGGTGGCTACACCTTC.

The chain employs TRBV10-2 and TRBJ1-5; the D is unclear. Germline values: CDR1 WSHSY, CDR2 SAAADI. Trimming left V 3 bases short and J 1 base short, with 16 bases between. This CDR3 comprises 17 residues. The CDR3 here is CASSDAGTLISNQPQHF. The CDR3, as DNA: TGCGCCAGCAGTGACGCGGGTACACTTATCAGCAATCAGCCCCAGCATTTT.

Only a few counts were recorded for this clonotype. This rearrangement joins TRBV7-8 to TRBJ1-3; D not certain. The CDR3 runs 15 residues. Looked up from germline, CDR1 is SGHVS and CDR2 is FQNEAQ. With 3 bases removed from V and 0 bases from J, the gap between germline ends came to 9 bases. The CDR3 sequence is CASSFGLSSGNTIYF. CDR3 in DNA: TGTGCCAGCAGCTTTGGACTGAGCTCTGGAAACACCATATATTTT.

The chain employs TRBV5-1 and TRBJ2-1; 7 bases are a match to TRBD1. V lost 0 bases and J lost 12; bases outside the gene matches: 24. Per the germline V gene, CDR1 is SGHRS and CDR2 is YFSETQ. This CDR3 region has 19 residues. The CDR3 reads CASSLAPAETGPFSGGQFF. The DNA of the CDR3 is TGCGCCAGCAGCTTGGCCCCGGCCGAGACAGGGCCCTTTTCAGGCGGGCAGTTCTTC.

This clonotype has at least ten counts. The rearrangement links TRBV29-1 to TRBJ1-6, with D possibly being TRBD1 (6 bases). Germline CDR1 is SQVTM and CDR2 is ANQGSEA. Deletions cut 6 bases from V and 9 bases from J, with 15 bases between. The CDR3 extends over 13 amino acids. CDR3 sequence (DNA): TGCAGCGTACGGACAGATGAAGGTTCACCCCTCCACTTT. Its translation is CSVRTDEGSPLHF.

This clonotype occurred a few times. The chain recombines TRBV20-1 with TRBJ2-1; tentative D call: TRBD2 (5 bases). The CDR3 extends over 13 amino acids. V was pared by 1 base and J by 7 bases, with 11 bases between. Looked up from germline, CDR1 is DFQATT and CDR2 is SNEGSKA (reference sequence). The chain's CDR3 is CSARVRGKNEQFF. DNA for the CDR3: TGCAGTGCTAGAGTTCGGGGAAAAAATGAGCAGTTCTTC.

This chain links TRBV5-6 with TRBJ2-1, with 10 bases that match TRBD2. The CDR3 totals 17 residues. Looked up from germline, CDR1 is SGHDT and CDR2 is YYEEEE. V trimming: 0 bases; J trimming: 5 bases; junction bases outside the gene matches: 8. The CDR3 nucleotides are TGTGCCAGCAGCTTGGACCTAGCGGGAGCTAGCCACAATGAGCAGTTCTTC. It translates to CASSLDLAGASHNEQFF.

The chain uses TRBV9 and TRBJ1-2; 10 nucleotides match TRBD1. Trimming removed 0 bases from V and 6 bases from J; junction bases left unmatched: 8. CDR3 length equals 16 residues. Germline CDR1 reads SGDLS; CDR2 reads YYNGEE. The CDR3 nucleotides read TGTGCCAGCAGCGTAGATTGGATTGGGACAGGGGATGGCTACACCTTC. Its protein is CASSVDWIGTGDGYTF.